Listed below are T cell receptor beta chains from one sample, sequenced in a study. One entry per CDR3 protein results from TCRdb running MiXCR on the 5' RACE reads. The repertoire holds about 9,000 distinct CDR3 sequences, with roughly 50% as singletons. Sequencing input: memory CD4+ T cells sorted from a lymph node. The origin of the receptors is a female donor with breast cancer. Both conserved end residues are part of each CDR3. D genes are given only for firm matches. Some rows mark clone size as missing; the rest say once, few, many or name a class of expanded clone.

DNA: TGTGCCAGCAGCCCCTCCCGGTCCACAGATACGCAGTATTTT
CDR3: CASSPSRSTDTQYF
V: TRBV12-3/TRBV12-4
D: NA
J: TRBJ2-3
size: NA

DNA: TGTGCCAGCAGCCAAGAGCGGGACACTGAAGCTTTCTTT
CDR3: CASSQERDTEAFF
V: TRBV3-1
D: NA
J: TRBJ1-1
size: NA

DNA: TGTGCCAGCAGCTTGGGTGTAAGCAATCAGCCCCAGCATTTT
CDR3: CASSLGVSNQPQHF
V: TRBV12-3/TRBV12-4
D: NA
J: TRBJ1-5
size: medium-sized

DNA: TGTGCCAGCAGCCGCCAGGGCTACAATCAGCCCCAGCATTTT
CDR3: CASSRQGYNQPQHF
V: TRBV6-2/TRBV6-3
D: NA
J: TRBJ1-5
size: NA

DNA: TGCAGTGCTCTCCCAGGCGGCGGGGGCACTGAAGCTTTCTTT
CDR3: CSALPGGGGTEAFF
V: TRBV20-1
D: NA
J: TRBJ1-1
size: NA

DNA: TGTGCCAGCAGTTTAGTAGCGGGTACCTACAATGAGCAGTTCTTC
CDR3: CASSLVAGTYNEQFF
V: TRBV12-3/TRBV12-4
D: TRBD2
J: TRBJ2-1
size: few

DNA: TGTGCCATCAGTGAGTCAGGGACAGGGGGCTATGAGCAGTTCTTC
CDR3: CAISESGTGGYEQFF
V: TRBV10-3
D: TRBD1
J: TRBJ2-1
size: few

DNA: TGCGCCAGCAGCTTGGCCTGGGTGAGACTAGCGTCCACCGGGGAGCTGTTTTTT
CDR3: CASSLAWVRLASTGELFF
V: TRBV5-1
D: TRBD2
J: TRBJ2-2
size: NA

DNA: TGCGCCAGCAGCCAAGATTCAGTGGAGGCAACTAATGAAAAACTGTTTTTT
CDR3: CASSQDSVEATNEKLFF
V: TRBV4-1
D: NA
J: TRBJ1-4
size: NA

DNA: TGCGCCAGCAGCCAAGGGGGGATCTACGAGCAGTACTTC
CDR3: CASSQGGIYEQYF
V: TRBV4-1
D: NA
J: TRBJ2-7
size: few

DNA: TGTGCCAGCAGCCTGCGACTTGGGGGCACAGATACGCAGTATTTT
CDR3: CASSLRLGGTDTQYF
V: TRBV14
D: NA
J: TRBJ2-3
size: NA

DNA: TGTGCCAGCAGCCCAGTGACCTACGAGCAGTACTTC
CDR3: CASSPVTYEQYF
V: TRBV9
D: NA
J: TRBJ2-7
size: once

DNA: TGCAGCGCGGGGACAGGGAATCAGCCCCAGCATTTT
CDR3: CSAGTGNQPQHF
V: TRBV29-1
D: TRBD1
J: TRBJ1-5
size: few

DNA: TGTGCCAGCAGCCAGCCCGGGACTAGCGGGATGGTAGGGCAGTACTTC
CDR3: CASSQPGTSGMVGQYF
V: TRBV7-2
D: TRBD2
J: TRBJ2-7
size: medium-sized

DNA: TGCGCCAGCAGCTTGGGTCACGCTGACAATGAGCAGTTCTTC
CDR3: CASSLGHADNEQFF
V: TRBV5-1
D: NA
J: TRBJ2-1
size: large

DNA: TGCGCCAGCAGCCAACCGAAGCTGGGAGCGGGGGTCCCAATCCGTCGAGATACGCAGTATTTT
CDR3: CASSQPKLGAGVPIRRDTQYF
V: TRBV4-1
D: TRBD2
J: TRBJ2-3
size: once

DNA: TGTGCCAGCTCACGACAGGGGTCTGACTATGGCTACACCTTC
CDR3: CASSRQGSDYGYTF
V: TRBV18
D: TRBD1
J: TRBJ1-2
size: NA

DNA: TGTGCCAGCAGTTTGAGGAGGGGGGAGCAGTACTTC
CDR3: CASSLRRGEQYF
V: TRBV6-5
D: NA
J: TRBJ2-7
size: few

DNA: TGTGCCAGCAGCCGGGGCGAGGGCGGGTACAATGAGCAGTTCTTC
CDR3: CASSRGEGGYNEQFF
V: TRBV5-4
D: NA
J: TRBJ2-1
size: once

DNA: TGTGCCAGCAGGCTCGGTGAGACGGTTGGCTACACCTTC
CDR3: CASRLGETVGYTF
V: TRBV12-3/TRBV12-4
D: NA
J: TRBJ1-2
size: NA

DNA: TGTGCCAGCGGTTCTCCAGCGGGAGTTGAGGCAGATACGCAGTATTTT
CDR3: CASGSPAGVEADTQYF
V: TRBV9
D: TRBD2
J: TRBJ2-3
size: NA

DNA: TGTGCCTGGAGCCCAGGGTACTACGAGCAGTACTTC
CDR3: CAWSPGYYEQYF
V: TRBV30
D: NA
J: TRBJ2-7
size: NA

DNA: TGCAGCGTTTTAGTAGCGCTCAGCTCCTACGAGCAGTACTTC
CDR3: CSVLVALSSYEQYF
V: TRBV29-1
D: NA
J: TRBJ2-7
size: NA

DNA: TGCGCCAGCAACTGGGGACTAGCGTCAGATACGCAGTATTTT
CDR3: CASNWGLASDTQYF
V: TRBV5-1
D: TRBD2
J: TRBJ2-3
size: NA

DNA: TGTGCCATCAGTGTGAGGCCGGGGACGGGGAATGGCTACACCTTC
CDR3: CAISVRPGTGNGYTF
V: TRBV10-3
D: NA
J: TRBJ1-2
size: NA

DNA: TGCGCCAGCAGTGAGTCGGGGGAGACCCAGTACTTC
CDR3: CASSESGETQYF
V: TRBV10-1
D: NA
J: TRBJ2-5
size: few

DNA: TGTGCCAGCAGCTCCGCGGGTGGCTACACCTTC
CDR3: CASSSAGGYTF
V: TRBV9
D: NA
J: TRBJ1-2
size: NA

DNA: TGTGCCAGCAGCTCTGATAGCGGGAACACCCAGTACTTC
CDR3: CASSSDSGNTQYF
V: TRBV12-3/TRBV12-4
D: TRBD2
J: TRBJ2-5
size: NA

DNA: TGTGCCAGCTCACCACCGAACCAAAGAAGCTATGGCTACACCTTC
CDR3: CASSPPNQRSYGYTF
V: TRBV18
D: NA
J: TRBJ1-2
size: NA

DNA: TGTGCCAGCCGGAGATTGGGGGAGGGGGGGAATCAGCCCCAGCATTTT
CDR3: CASRRLGEGGNQPQHF
V: TRBV28
D: NA
J: TRBJ1-5
size: few

DNA: TGTGCCAGCAGTGCCCACCACAGTGACACTGAAGCTTTCTTT
CDR3: CASSAHHSDTEAFF
V: TRBV12-3/TRBV12-4
D: NA
J: TRBJ1-1
size: NA

DNA: TGTGCCAACAGCTACTCCGCAGGTGAAGCTTTCTTT
CDR3: CANSYSAGEAFF
V: TRBV6-5
D: NA
J: TRBJ1-1
size: NA

DNA: TGTGCCAGCAGCCAAAGGCTGACAGGGGACGATGGCTACACCTTC
CDR3: CASSQRLTGDDGYTF
V: TRBV3-1
D: TRBD1
J: TRBJ1-2
size: NA

DNA: TGTGCCAGCAGCTCGAACCCGAGACAGAGCCCTCCAGATACGCAGTATTTT
CDR3: CASSSNPRQSPPDTQYF
V: TRBV7-3
D: NA
J: TRBJ2-3
size: NA

DNA: TGTGCCACCGGATCCCCAACCTCCTACAATGAGCAGTTCTTC
CDR3: CATGSPTSYNEQFF
V: TRBV6-2/TRBV6-3
D: NA
J: TRBJ2-1
size: NA

DNA: TGTGCCAGCAGTTTGTCGAGGGCCCCTAACTATGGCTACACCTTC
CDR3: CASSLSRAPNYGYTF
V: TRBV12-3/TRBV12-4
D: NA
J: TRBJ1-2
size: few

DNA: TGTGCCAGCAGCCCCCTTCCGGGGACCACCGGGGAGCTGTTTTTT
CDR3: CASSPLPGTTGELFF
V: TRBV7-6
D: NA
J: TRBJ2-2
size: NA

DNA: TGTGCCAGCAGACGACAGGGGACCGGGGAGCTGTTTTTT
CDR3: CASRRQGTGELFF
V: TRBV7-9
D: TRBD1
J: TRBJ2-2
size: NA

DNA: TGCGCCAGCAGCCTGCGATTCGGGACAGGTCAAGCTGGGGCCAACGTCCTGACTTTC
CDR3: CASSLRFGTGQAGANVLTF
V: TRBV5-1
D: TRBD1
J: TRBJ2-6
size: NA

DNA: TGTGCCAGCAGGAGACAGGGCGAGCAGTACTTC
CDR3: CASRRQGEQYF
V: TRBV6-5
D: TRBD1
J: TRBJ2-7
size: NA

DNA: TGTGCCAGCACCCCGGGTGACCAGCAGTTCTTC
CDR3: CASTPGDQQFF
V: TRBV12-3/TRBV12-4
D: NA
J: TRBJ2-1
size: NA

DNA: TGTGCCAGCAGTGACTCGGATAGCAATCAGCCCCAGCATTTT
CDR3: CASSDSDSNQPQHF
V: TRBV6-4
D: NA
J: TRBJ1-5
size: NA

DNA: TGCGCCAGCAGCCCTGGGACAGCGGATAATTCACCCCTCCACTTT
CDR3: CASSPGTADNSPLHF
V: TRBV5-1
D: TRBD1
J: TRBJ1-6
size: few

DNA: TGCAGCGCTGGCGGGGGGGAGGAGACCCAGTACTTC
CDR3: CSAGGGEETQYF
V: TRBV29-1
D: TRBD2
J: TRBJ2-5
size: NA

DNA: TGCGCCTGGGGACGTAGGACCTACGAGCAGTACTTC
CDR3: CAWGRRTYEQYF
V: TRBV30
D: NA
J: TRBJ2-7
size: NA

DNA: TGTGCCAGCAAGTTCCTAGCGGGATATGAGCAGTTCTTC
CDR3: CASKFLAGYEQFF
V: TRBV6-2/TRBV6-3
D: TRBD2
J: TRBJ2-1
size: NA

DNA: TGCGCCAGCAGCCAGACAGGGTCTGGAAACACCATATATTTT
CDR3: CASSQTGSGNTIYF
V: TRBV4-1
D: TRBD1
J: TRBJ1-3
size: NA

DNA: TGTGCCAGCAGCTTGACGATGAACACTAAAGCTTTCTTT
CDR3: CASSLTMNTKAFF
V: TRBV7-8
D: NA
J: TRBJ1-1
size: NA